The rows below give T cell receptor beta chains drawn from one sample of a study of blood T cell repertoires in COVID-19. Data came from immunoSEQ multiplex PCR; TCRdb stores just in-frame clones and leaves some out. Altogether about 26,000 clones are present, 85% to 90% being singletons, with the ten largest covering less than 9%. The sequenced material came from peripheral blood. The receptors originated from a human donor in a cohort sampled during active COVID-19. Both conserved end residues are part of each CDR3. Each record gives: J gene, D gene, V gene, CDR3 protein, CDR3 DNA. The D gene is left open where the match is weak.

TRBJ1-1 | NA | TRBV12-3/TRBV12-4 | CASSRTGNTEAFF | TGTGCCAGCAGCCGAACAGGGAACACTGAAGCTTTCTTT
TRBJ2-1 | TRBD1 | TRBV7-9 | CASRDTGDNEQFF | TGTGCCAGCAGGGATACAGGGGACAATGAGCAGTTCTTC
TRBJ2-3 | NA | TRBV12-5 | CASGWPEGGTDTQYF | TGTGCTAGTGGCTGGCCCGAAGGGGGCACAGATACGCAGTATTTT
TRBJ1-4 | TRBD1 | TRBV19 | CASSGTGTGGEKLFF | TGTGCCAGTAGTGGAACCGGGACAGGAGGTGAAAAACTGTTTTTT
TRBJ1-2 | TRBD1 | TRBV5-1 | CASSRQGAGYGYTF | TGCGCCAGCAGCCGGCAGGGGGCTGGGTATGGCTACACCTTC
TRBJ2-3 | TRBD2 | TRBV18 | CASSPPGTSGDYTDTQYF | TGTGCCAGCTCACCGCCCGGGACTAGCGGGGATTATACAGATACGCAGTATTTT
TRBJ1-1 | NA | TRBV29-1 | CSVGSGNTEAFF | TGCAGCGTTGGTTCCGGGAACACTGAAGCTTTCTTT
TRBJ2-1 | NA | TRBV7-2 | CASSLLGKGSSYNEQFF | TGTGCCAGCAGCTTACTCGGGAAGGGAAGCTCCTACAATGAGCAGTTCTTC
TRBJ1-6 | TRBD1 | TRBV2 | CACTGTGSSPLHF | TGTGCCTGCACCGGGACAGGGTCTTCACCCCTCCACTTT
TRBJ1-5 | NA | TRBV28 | CASIGGGRRSQHF | TGTGCCAGCATCGGCGGGGGGCGCCGCTCCCAGCATTTT